This TCR beta chain was sequenced for a study of somatic mutations in cytotoxic T cells in rheumatoid arthritis (dated by TCRdb to 2017 to 2019). Context from the whole study: Some V beta antibody-stained T-cell populations were flow-sorted on a FACSAria II or Sony SH800 at nearly 100% purity, and sorted V beta1+ cells also underwent TCRB sequencing. To characterize clonality, the study used TCRB deep sequencing while asking whether somatic mutations are carried by expanded CD8+ T-cell clones in newly diagnosed, untreated rheumatoid arthritis. Patient and control groups had essentially identical median ages. For 65 rheumatoid arthritis patients and 20 healthy controls, TCRB deep sequencing was carried out. What the research found in general, with its limitations: The largest CD8+ clone made up more than 20% of CD8+ cells in about an eighth of the 65 patients, and blood and synovial fluid shared several identical CD8+ TCRB sequences. The finding that TRBV07 was slightly underrepresented in patients was left unadjusted for multiple comparisons. CD8+ T-cell clonality in rheumatoid arthritis patients was not significantly different from that in age-matched healthy controls. In patients, CD8+ clonality rose with age (Spearman r of about 0.51), which was not the case in healthy controls. Viral specificity could not be ruled out by absence from virus-specific databases, and the antigen targets of the expanded CD8+ clones remained unknown.

Note on this clone: Its antigen has not been determined. Mismatch with germline at one junction end may stem from a read error.

With a median age of 56 years (range about 21-75) and approximately 50% female, the healthy controls consisted of 20 blood donors whose buffy coats were used. On an AutoMACS, CD4+ and CD8+ cells were isolated via positive magnetic bead selection, and their purity was verified by flow cytometry. Peripheral blood mononuclear cells were obtained using density gradient separation with Ficoll-Paque PLUS. Using Nucleospin Tissue or Tissue XS kits, DNA was extracted from CD4-enriched, CD8-enriched or PBMC samples, with quantification by a Qubit 2.0 fluorometer. From the germline V gene, CDR1 is MNHEY and CDR2 is SVGAGI. The CDR3 goes from the cysteine to the phenylalanine over 12 residues. Just CDR3 DNA is preserved here, 36 bases in frame from base 1. The immunoSEQ assay was applied to genomic DNA for TCRB CDR3 sequencing. The paper's data handling went like this. The analyses included only productive TCRB rearrangements. Clonality was expressed as a Shannon entropy-based productive clonality index, with each clone defined by a unique TCRB CDR3 sequence. Repertoire overlap for a pair of samples was computed from each clone's template counts relative to total templates per sample. V-gene usage from TCRB sequencing and V-gene usage measured by flow cytometry were correlated (Spearman r of roughly 0.61). As stored in TCRdb, this immuneACCESS dataset retains in-frame rearrangements with V and J assigned. A fraction of the clones does not appear; measured against another copy, unresolved V genes explain less than half of the discrepancy, and the remainder lacks a known reason. The D gene and trimming were derived from the DNA, and the V and J assignments and clone size from that table. This sample gives about 12,000 clones in total; approximately 80% of them show up just once. The ten largest clones capture 14% of the sample.

The V and J segments used are TRBV6-5 and TRBJ2-7; no confident D gene assignment can be made. This TCR derives from a man in his forties or fifties in good health. Specimen: CD8+ T cells sorted from blood. The DNA sequence follows: TGTGCCAGCAGTTACGGATCCTCCGAGCAGTACTTC. Translated, it reads CASSYGSSEQYF.